The 30 T cell receptor beta chains reported below all come from one sample, sequenced in a study of a mutant IDH1 vaccine in newly diagnosed glioma (dated by TCRdb to the early 2020s). Library construction relied on the immunoSEQ multiplex PCR assay. TCRdb took this table from immuneACCESS and kept in-frame rearrangements with V and J called. Such tables lack part of the clones; where checked against another copy, unresolved V genes explain under half of the gap, and the rest is unexplained. Within this sample are around 26,000 clones, with about three quarters of them counted one time only. The leading ten clones occupy approximately 9.9% of the sample. Their antigens remain unidentified. What this sample's time point label stands for: week 11, during vaccination. Every vaccine dose consisted of 300 ug of a 20-mer mutant IDH1 peptide in Montanide, administered subcutaneously together with topical imiquimod.

The starting material was peripheral blood mononuclear cells (PBMCs), obtained from a glioma patient whose treatment included an IDH1 peptide vaccine. The receptors shown here come from a man aged 18 to 29 with glioma. Some clones in this sample may be carry-over from other donors' samples.

This clone is medium-sized in the sample. The rearrangement joins TRBV7-9 to TRBJ2-7; 7 positions match TRBD2. The CDR3 has 15 residues. CDR1 SEHNR and CDR2 FQNEAQ come from the germline V gene (reference sequence). With V trimmed by 4 bases and J by 5 bases, 11 bases remained unmatched. CDR3 DNA: TGTGCCAGCAGCTCCGATCCGACTAGCAGCCACGAGCAGTACTTC. Its translation is CASSSDPTSSHEQYF.

The rearrangement joins TRBV9 to TRBJ1-6; 7 bases are a match to TRBD1. The CDR3 spans 19 residues. V was clipped by 4 bases and J by 0 bases; unmatched bases: 13. Germline V gene sequence: CDR1 SGDLS, CDR2 YYNGEE. In nucleotides, the CDR3 is TGTGCCAGCAGCCCCAGGGGGGAGGATAGGAGCTCCTATAATTCACCCCTCCACTTT. This sequence encodes CASSPRGEDRSSYNSPLHF. The full variable domain, its missing parts supplied by reference TRBV9 and TRBJ1-6, is DSGVTQTPKHLITATGQRVTLRCSPRSGDLSVYWYQQSLDQGLQFLIQYYNGEERAKGNILERFSAQQFPDLHSELNLSSLELGDSALYFCASSPRGEDRSSYNSPLHFGNGTRLTVT.

The chain has TRBV13 and TRBJ1-2; D remains ambiguous. CDR3 length equals 13 residues. Looked up from germline, CDR1 is PRHDT and CDR2 is FYEKMQ (reference sequence). V lost 5 bases and J 0 bases, leaving 7 bases between the germline ends. CDR3 nucleotides: TGTGCCAGCAGCCAGAGAGCTAACTATGGCTACACCTTC. This sequence encodes CASSQRANYGYTF.

This clone was detected once. V and J are TRBV6-1 and TRBJ1-2; D gene uncertain. The CDR3 totals 14 residues. The germline CDR1 and CDR2 sequences are MNHNS and SASEGT. V dropped 4 bases and J dropped 6 bases, with 15 bases sitting between them. This CDR3 is CASSGWLPGDGYTF. The CDR3 nucleotides read TGTGCCAGCAGTGGTTGGCTACCCGGGGATGGCTACACCTTC.

The chain joins TRBV27 to TRBJ2-7; TRBD1 or TRBD2 may be the D gene (6 bases each). The CDR3 is 19 amino acids. The V end was cut by 0 bases, the J end by 4 bases, with 25 bases between. The germline V gene has CDR1 MNHEY and CDR2 SMNVEV (reference sequence). The CDR3 DNA sequence: TGTGCCAGCAGTTTATCGAAGGGGGAGGCAGGCACATTTCCTTACGAGCAGTACTTC. It is translated as CASSLSKGEAGTFPYEQYF.

This chain joins TRBV6-5 and TRBJ1-5; possible D gene TRBD1, 5 bases. Germline values: CDR1 MNHEY, CDR2 SVGAGI. The ends were cut back, 2 bases at V and 9 bases at J, with 14 bases in the middle. The CDR3 has 14 residues. The CDR3 sequence: CASSYGTGRGPQHF. The CDR3 nucleotides are TGTGCCAGCAGTTACGGCACCGGGAGGGGGCCCCAGCATTTT.

This clone has just a few counts. The V call is TRBV28, the J call TRBJ2-2; no definite D call. Germline values: CDR1 MDHEN, CDR2 SYDVKM. V dropped 6 bases and J dropped 2 bases, with 7 bases sitting between them. The CDR3 loop spans 13 amino acids. The CDR3 sequence is CASSWKNTGELFF. The CDR3 DNA follows: TGTGCCAGCAGCTGGAAAAACACCGGGGAGCTGTTTTTT. Using reference TRBV28 and TRBJ2-2 for the parts outside the CDR3, the full variable domain is DVKVTQSSRYLVKRTGEKVFLECVQDMDHENMFWYRQDPGLGLRLIYFSYDVKMKEKGDIPEGYSVSREKKERFSLILESASTNQTSMYLCASSWKNTGELFFGEGSRLTVL.

This chain joins TRBV18 and TRBJ1-3, with D uncertain. Germline V gene lookup returns CDR1 KGHSH and CDR2 LQKENI. Trimming pared 5 bases from V and 2 bases from J, leaving 7 bases between. The CDR3 spans 13 residues. This chain's CDR3 is CASSVKPGNTIYF. CDR3 DNA: TGTGCCAGCTCAGTAAAACCTGGAAACACCATATATTTT.

This clone was counted between two and nine times. J is TRBJ1-2 and V is TRBV10-2, with D hard to call. The CDR3 contains 13 residues. Looked up from germline, CDR1 is WSHSY and CDR2 is SAAADI. V lost 5 bases to trimming and J lost 4 bases, with 11 bases between them. CDR3 sequence: CASSSADRYGYTF. The CDR3 DNA reads TGCGCCAGCAGTTCTGCGGACCGCTATGGCTACACCTTC.

The chain couples TRBV14 to TRBJ2-1; 10 bases match TRBD1. The CDR3 length is 17 residues. The trim removed 3 bases at V and 5 bases at J, leaving 10 bases unmatched. Germline V gene lookup returns CDR1 SGHDN and CDR2 FVKESK. CDR3 nucleotides: TGTGCCAGCAGCCACCTCATTAGACAGGGGGCCCACAATGAGCAGTTCTTC. This codes for CASSHLIRQGAHNEQFF.

This clone came up a few times. The chain recombines TRBV10-3 with TRBJ2-3; perhaps TRBD2 as D (6 bases). This CDR3 has 16 residues. Germline V gene lookup returns CDR1 ENHRY and CDR2 SYGVKD. The V end was cut by 10 bases, the J end by 4 bases, with 24 bases between. The CDR3 nucleotides are TGTGCCACTAGCCGGGGTAGGGGAGGTGGGGCAGATACGCAGTATTTT. It specifies CATSRGRGGGADTQYF.

The J gene is TRBJ2-4, the V gene TRBV4-1, with TRBD2 matching over 9 bases. V was clipped by 0 bases and J by 9 bases; unmatched bases: 9. This CDR3 has 16 residues. The V gene's germline CDR1 is MGHRA and CDR2 YSYEKL. The CDR3 spells CASSQEVAGVLSIQYF. Here the CDR3 DNA reads TGCGCCAGCAGCCAAGAGGTAGCGGGGGTCCTTTCCATTCAGTACTTC.

V usage is TRBV29-1 and J usage is TRBJ2-7, with a tentative D call TRBD1 (5 bases). V lost 4 bases to trimming and J lost 2 bases, with 18 bases between them. CDR3 size: 15 residues. Germline V gives CDR1 SQVTM, CDR2 ANQGSEA. The CDR3 here is CSVVSSTETPYEQYF. In DNA form, the CDR3 reads TGCAGCGTTGTTTCCTCGACAGAAACCCCCTACGAGCAGTACTTC.

This clone appeared once. CDR3 nucleotide sequence: TGCGCCAGCAGACTACAGGGGTCCTTGGAAGCTTTCTTT. It codes for CASRLQGSLEAFF. V usage is TRBV5-1 and J usage is TRBJ1-1; 7 bases are shared with TRBD1. This CDR3 spans 13 amino acids. V shed 5 bases and J 8 bases; nucleotides not matched to a gene: 9. From germline, CDR1 is SGHRS and CDR2 YFSETQ. Drawing the rest from reference TRBV5-1 and TRBJ1-1, the complete variable domain is KAGVTQTPRYLIKTRGQQVTLSCSPISGHRSVSWYQQTPGQGLQFLFEYFSETQRNKGNFPGRFSGRQFSNSRSEMNVSTLELGDSALYLCASRLQGSLEAFFGQGTRLTVV.

The gene calls are TRBV27 and TRBJ2-1, with TRBD2 as a possible D gene (5 bases). CDR3 length equals 15 residues. Germline CDR1 and CDR2: MNHEY and SMNVEV (reference sequence). The ends were cut back, 7 bases at V and 2 bases at J, with 15 bases in the middle. The DNA for the CDR3 is TGTGCCAGCAAAGGACGTAGAGGGACCTACAATGAGCAGTTCTTC. Translation gives CASKGRRGTYNEQFF.

The J gene is TRBJ2-7, the V gene TRBV11-2; D gene uncertain. The CDR3 is 12 amino acids. Germline CDR1 reads SGHAT; CDR2 reads FQNNGV. The V end lost 4 bases, the J end lost 6 bases, and 10 bases lay between the germline ends. The DNA of the CDR3 is TGTGCCAGCAGCTCCCGGACGGGCGAGCAGTACTTC. This sequence encodes CASSSRTGEQYF.

Only a few counts were recorded for this clone. This chain uses TRBV27 with TRBJ1-1; D unclear. The V gene's germline CDR1 is MNHEY and CDR2 SMNVEV (reference sequence). CDR3 size: 13 residues. V gave up 0 bases and J gave up 4 bases, with 6 bases separating them. This CDR3 reads CASSLSPGTEAFF. The CDR3 region has the DNA TGTGCCAGCAGTTTATCGCCCGGCACTGAAGCTTTCTTT.

CDR3 DNA sequence: TGTGCCAGCAGCTTTTTTTCCAGCTCCTACGAGCAGTACTTC. Amino acids: CASSFFSSSYEQYF. V is TRBV7-2 and J is TRBJ2-7; D is ambiguous. The CDR3 is 14 amino acids. V lost 3 bases and J 0 bases, leaving 9 bases between the germline ends. Germline CDR1 is SGHTA and CDR2 is FQGNSA.

V usage is TRBV7-2 and J usage is TRBJ1-1; D unclear. This CDR3 has 15 residues. V lost 2 bases and J 11 bases, leaving 21 bases between the germline ends. CDR1 is SGHTA and CDR2 is FQGNSA in the germline V gene. CDR3 in DNA: TGTGCCAGCAGCTTATACTCCGACGCTACCCTCCGTGCTTTCTTT. This encodes CASSLYSDATLRAFF.

Only one count was recorded for this clone. The chain carries TRBV7-8 and TRBJ1-5; tentatively, D is TRBD1 (6 bases). Germline V gene lookup returns CDR1 SGHVS and CDR2 FQNEAQ. Trimming removed 4 bases from V and 6 bases from J, with 13 bases in between. The CDR3 sequence is 14 residues long. In DNA form, the CDR3 reads TGTGCCAGCAGCTCAACAGGGTCGGGTCAGCCCCAGCATTTT. It yields the protein CASSSTGSGQPQHF. The full variable domain, rest sourced from reference TRBV7-8 and TRBJ1-5, is GAGVSQSPRYKVAKRGQDVALRCDPISGHVSLFWYQQALGQGPEFLTYFQNEAQLDKSGLPSDRFFAERPEGSVSTLKIQRTQQEDSAVYLCASSSTGSGQPQHFGDGTRLSIL.

In this sample, this clone turned up a few times. The chain is built from TRBV19 and TRBJ1-1; D gene unclear. V dropped 6 bases and J dropped 3 bases, with 11 bases sitting between them. The V gene's germline CDR1 is LNHDA and CDR2 SQIVND (reference sequence). The length of the CDR3 is 13 residues. The CDR3 nucleotides read TGTGCCAGTAGGAGGGATTTGGACACTGAAGCTTTCTTT. Its protein product is CASRRDLDTEAFF. Variable domain in full (rest from reference TRBV19 and TRBJ1-1): DGGITQSPKYLFRKEGQNVTLSCEQNLNHDAMYWYRQDPGQGLRLIYYSQIVNDFQKGDIAEGYSVSREKKESFPLTVTSAQKNPTAFYLCASRRDLDTEAFFGQGTRLTVV.

In this sample, this clone turned up once. The CDR3 reads CASRGGQTFEAFF. The DNA for the CDR3 is TGTGCCAGCAGGGGGGGACAGACCTTTGAAGCTTTCTTT. The chain couples TRBV6-6 to TRBJ1-1; TRBD1 aligns across 7 bases. After removal of 6 bases from V and 7 bases from J, the junction contained 8 bases not matched to a gene. The germline CDR1 and CDR2 sequences are MNHNY and SVGAGI (reference sequence). This CDR3 spans 13 amino acids.

V usage is TRBV6-5 and J usage is TRBJ1-6; D is possibly TRBD1 (6 bases). Looked up from germline, CDR1 is MNHEY and CDR2 is SVGAGI. The V gene lost 6 bases and the J gene lost 6 bases, with 12 bases spanning the gap. This CDR3 contains 14 residues. DNA for the CDR3: TGTGCCAGCAGGACAGGAAGGGCTAATTCACCCCTCCACTTT. Its protein product is CASRTGRANSPLHF.

The J gene is TRBJ2-3, the V gene TRBV5-1; 8 positions match TRBD2. V shed 3 bases, J shed 2 bases, and the junction held 2 bases outside the gene matches. This CDR3 region has 14 residues. Germline loops: CDR1 SGHRS, CDR2 YFSETQ. This CDR3 reads CASSSGGATDTQYF. The DNA for the CDR3 is TGCGCCAGCAGCTCCGGGGGGGCCACAGATACGCAGTATTTT.

This chain connects TRBV4-3 to TRBJ1-5; the D is unclear. Germline CDR1 LGHNA, CDR2 YSLEER. The CDR3 loop spans 13 amino acids. V was clipped by 2 bases and J by 4 bases, with 6 bases between them. The CDR3 DNA is TGCGCCAGCAGCCAAAGCGGGAATCAGCCCCAGCATTTT. Protein: CASSQSGNQPQHF.

This chain's CDR3 is CASSFRGERNTIYF. In DNA form, the CDR3 reads TGTGCCAGCAGCTTCAGGGGAGAGAGAAACACCATATATTTT. The chain joins TRBV5-8 to TRBJ1-3; tentative D call: TRBD1 (6 bases). The CDR3 is made up of 14 amino acids. The V end lost 2 bases, the J end lost 5 bases, and 11 bases lay between the germline ends. Per the germline V gene, CDR1 is SGHTS and CDR2 is YDEGEE.

The chain combines TRBV15 with TRBJ1-2; D is unclear. Per the germline V gene, CDR1 is LNHNV and CDR2 is YYDKDF (reference sequence). The length of the CDR3 is 15 residues. Trimming removed 0 bases from V and 5 bases from J, with 13 bases in between. The CDR3 sequence: CATSRDSTPTYGYTF. The CDR3 DNA reads as TGTGCCACCAGCAGAGATTCAACCCCTACTTATGGCTACACCTTC.

Notes on this clone: One junction end does not reproduce the germline sequence, and a read error may be involved. The V gene is TRBV7-7, the J gene TRBJ2-5, with no clear D. CDR1 and CDR2 (germline): SSHAT, FNYEAQ (reference sequence). The CDR3 runs 11 residues. CDR3 loop: CASSFGETQYF. CDR3 DNA sequence: TGTGCTAGCAGCTTTGGGGAGACCCAGTACTTC.

The genes are TRBV5-1 and TRBJ2-7, with TRBD1 identical over 8 bases. Germline CDR1 reads SGHRS; CDR2 reads YFSETQ. The CDR3 is made up of 15 amino acids. Losses at the gene ends were 4 bases for V and 3 bases for J; bases not matched to a gene: 9. CDR3 loop: CASSLDREYGYEQYF. As DNA, the CDR3 is TGCGCCAGCAGCCTGGACAGGGAGTATGGCTACGAGCAGTACTTC.

CDR3 loop: CASSRQKNTEAFF. Written as DNA, the CDR3 is TGTGCCAGCAGCCGACAGAAGAACACTGAAGCTTTCTTT. J is TRBJ1-1 and V is TRBV14; tentatively, D is TRBD1 (5 bases). The CDR3 spans 13 residues. The germline CDR1 and CDR2 sequences are SGHDN and FVKESK. V shed 4 bases and J shed 1 base, with 7 bases lying between them.